This TCR beta chain is from a study of shared clonotypes between healthy human individuals. Free of recent acute infections or vaccinations, the donors were healthy HIV-negative adults. Produced via immunoSEQ multiplex PCR; TCRdb's table is partial and in-frame only. The profile shows under 650,000 clones, 95% to 97% of them singletons. Germline values: CDR1 MDHEN, CDR2 SYDVKM. This CDR3 comprises 10 residues. The germline V and J ends were trimmed by 5 bases and 3 bases, with 1 base remaining between them. Sequenced input: naive CD4+ T cells sorted from blood. The subset was: CD45RA+ positively selected. This rearrangement joins TRBV28 to TRBJ2-5, with D unclear. The sequence came from a woman in her 30s in good health. The CDR3 DNA reads as TGTGCCAGCAGTGAAGAGACCCAGTACTTC. Its translation: CASSEETQYF. The entire variable domain, with the rest obtained from reference TRBV28 and TRBJ2-5, is as follows: DVKVTQSSRYLVKRTGEKVFLECVQDMDHENMFWYRQDPGLGLRLIYFSYDVKMKEKGDIPEGYSVSREKKERFSLILESASTNQTSMYLCASSEETQYFGPGTRLLVL.